The 30 T cell receptor beta chains presented below share a single source sample, sequenced in a study of graft-versus-host responses after intestinal transplantation. The data were produced by immunoSEQ multiplex PCR, yet TCRdb's version contains in-frame clones alone and is incomplete. The repertoire holds roughly 89,000 clones, with 90% to 95% as singletons. These TCRs are of unknown antigen specificity. The starting material was unstimulated CD4+ T cells sorted from spleen or lymph node cells, obtained before intestinal transplant. The source of these receptors is a human donor who received an intestinal transplant.

The table lists this clone with a count of one. The chain has TRBV19 and TRBJ1-1; 10 bases match TRBD1. Germline assignment: CDR1 LNHDA and CDR2 SQIVND (reference sequence). CDR3 size: 15 residues. With V trimmed by 5 bases and J by 4 bases, 7 bases remained unmatched. The CDR3 nucleotides read TGTGCCAGTAGTCCGGGACAGGGGCTGGGCACTGAAGCTTTCTTT. It encodes CASSPGQGLGTEAFF.

The chain uses TRBV19 and TRBJ1-1; 8 bases are shared with TRBD1. Germline trimming cut 3 bases from V and 1 base from J; bases unmatched to any gene: 1. CDR3 length: 14 residues. Germline CDR1 is LNHDA and CDR2 is SQIVND (reference sequence). The CDR3 DNA reads TGTGCCAGTAGTATGGGGACAGGGAACACTGAAGCTTTCTTT. Amino acid sequence: CASSMGTGNTEAFF.

J is TRBJ1-6 and V is TRBV7-6, with 7 bases identical to TRBD1. The CDR3 loop spans 16 amino acids. Trimming took 5 bases from V and 1 from J; bases not matched to a gene: 5. The germline V gene has CDR1 SGHVS and CDR2 FNYEAQ. Here the CDR3 DNA reads TGTGCCAGCAGCCAACAGGGGAAGTCCTATAATTCACCCCTCCACTTT. This codes for CASSQQGKSYNSPLHF.

This clone appeared once. The genes are TRBV7-2 and TRBJ2-5; the D gene is possibly TRBD2 (5 bases). V was trimmed by 1 base and J by 2 bases, leaving 17 bases between them. The CDR3 covers 17 residues. Germline CDR1 and CDR2: SGHTA and FQGNSA. The CDR3 here is CASSLGPLVSEQETQYF. The CDR3 DNA follows: TGTGCCAGCAGCTTAGGCCCTCTAGTTAGCGAACAAGAGACCCAGTACTTC.

This chain uses TRBV6-5 with TRBJ1-5; 8 bases agree with TRBD1. The V segment lost 5 bases and the J segment 5 bases; nucleotides outside the gene matches: 8. The CDR3 contains 15 residues. The germline V gene encodes CDR1 MNHEY and CDR2 SVGAGI. CDR3 region: CASSPGQGGDQPQHF. CDR3 DNA sequence: TGTGCCAGCAGTCCAGGACAGGGAGGGGATCAGCCCCAGCATTTT.

The gene calls are TRBV4-1 and TRBJ2-7; TRBD1 agrees at 8 bases. The CDR3 extends over 17 amino acids. Germline assignment: CDR1 MGHRA and CDR2 YSYEKL. The V segment lost 0 bases and the J segment 2 bases; nucleotides outside the gene matches: 9. This CDR3 is CASSQDRLNRGTYEQYF. The CDR3 DNA sequence: TGCGCCAGCAGCCAAGATAGGTTGAACAGGGGGACCTACGAGCAGTACTTC.

The chain joins TRBV7-6 to TRBJ2-2; D uncertain. The germline gives CDR1 SGHVS, CDR2 FNYEAQ. The CDR3 sequence is 12 residues long. V lost 6 bases to trimming and J lost 1 base, with 3 bases between them. The DNA of the CDR3 is TGTGCCAGCAGACAGAACACCGGGGAGCTGTTTTTT. This sequence encodes CASRQNTGELFF.

The V and J genes are TRBV29-1 and TRBJ2-5, with 14 bases aligning to TRBD2. Germline trimming cut 6 bases from V and 5 bases from J; bases unmatched to any gene: 2. CDR3 size: 13 residues. The germline CDR1 and CDR2 sequences are SQVTM and ANQGSEA. The CDR3 sequence: CSVRLAGGETQYF. CDR3 coding DNA: TGCAGCGTGAGACTAGCGGGAGGGGAGACCCAGTACTTC.

The chain couples TRBV5-4 to TRBJ2-1; tentative D call: TRBD2 (5 bases). The CDR3 covers 14 residues. Germline CDR1 is SGHNT and CDR2 is YYREEE (reference sequence). Trimming left V 3 bases short and J 2 bases short, with 9 bases between. The CDR3 here is CASSSTGTYNEQFF. The CDR3, as DNA: TGTGCCAGCAGCTCTACCGGGACCTACAATGAGCAGTTCTTC.

This chain links TRBV4-3 with TRBJ2-1; TRBD1 agrees at 8 bases. The CDR3 has 16 amino acids. Germline trimming cut 1 base from V and 4 bases from J; bases unmatched to any gene: 6. CDR1 is LGHNA, CDR2 YSLEER, per germline. This chain's CDR3 is CASSQATGGGYNEQFF. The CDR3 DNA sequence: TGCGCCAGCAGCCAAGCCACAGGGGGTGGGTACAATGAGCAGTTCTTC.

This clone turned up a few times. The V and J genes are TRBV19 and TRBJ1-1; weak D call: TRBD1 (5 bases). Germline V gene data show CDR1 as LNHDA and CDR2 as SQIVND (reference sequence). The germline V and J ends were trimmed by 6 bases and 4 bases, with 18 bases remaining between them. This CDR3 comprises 15 residues. CDR3 sequence reads: CASRGLSSGSTEAFF. The CDR3, as DNA: TGTGCCAGTAGGGGACTAAGTAGCGGATCCACTGAAGCTTTCTTT.

The chain employs TRBV5-1 and TRBJ2-2; D is possibly TRBD1 (5 bases). Looked up from germline, CDR1 is SGHRS and CDR2 is YFSETQ. This CDR3 is built from 15 residues. Trimming left V 2 bases short and J 3 bases short, with 11 bases between. As DNA, the CDR3 is TGCGCCAGCAGCTTCCCCAGGGTGGACACCGGGGAGCTGTTTTTT. It translates to CASSFPRVDTGELFF.

This chain links TRBV30 with TRBJ1-3; tentatively, D is TRBD1 (6 bases). The V gene's germline CDR1 is GTSNPN and CDR2 SVGIG (reference sequence). The CDR3 loop spans 14 amino acids. Trimming left V 4 bases short and J 2 bases short, with 12 bases between. CDR3 DNA sequence: TGTGCCTGGAAAGGGGGATTAGCTGGAAACACCATATATTTT. It is translated as CAWKGGLAGNTIYF.

The chain combines TRBV27 with TRBJ1-1; D might be TRBD1 (6 bases). CDR1 is MNHEY, CDR2 SMNVEV, per germline (reference sequence). Trimming pared 8 bases from V and 1 base from J, leaving 14 bases between. The CDR3 consists of 14 residues. The DNA for the CDR3 is TGTGCCAGCCCCCTAAGGGGGAGGAACACTGAAGCTTTCTTT. It translates to CASPLRGRNTEAFF.

V and J are TRBV12-5 and TRBJ2-5, with 9 positions matching TRBD2. CDR3 length: 15 residues. Losses at the gene ends were 7 bases for V and 1 base for J; bases not matched to a gene: 7. CDR1 LGHNT and CDR2 FRNRAP come from the germline V gene. This CDR3 is CASAPSGTLQETQYF. The DNA of the CDR3 is TGTGCTAGTGCCCCTAGCGGGACCCTCCAAGAGACCCAGTACTTC.

The chain recombines TRBV5-1 with TRBJ1-2; 8 nucleotides match TRBD1. The CDR3 is 15 amino acids. Germline trimming cut 0 bases from V and 8 bases from J; bases unmatched to any gene: 9. Per germline, CDR1 SGHRS and CDR2 YFSETQ. The DNA of the CDR3 is TGCGCCAGCAGCTTGGCAGTCAGGGGGCTGGGAGGCTACACCTTC. Protein sequence: CASSLAVRGLGGYTF. Using reference TRBV5-1 and TRBJ1-2 for the parts outside the CDR3, the full variable domain is KAGVTQTPRYLIKTRGQQVTLSCSPISGHRSVSWYQQTPGQGLQFLFEYFSETQRNKGNFPGRFSGRQFSNSRSEMNVSTLELGDSALYLCASSLAVRGLGGYTFGSGTRLTVV.

This clone appeared once. The CDR3, as DNA: TGTGCCAGCAGCCCGATGGGAGGAGAAAAACTGTTTTTT. Protein: CASSPMGGEKLFF. The chain has TRBV7-9 and TRBJ1-4; D is undetermined. V was pared by 5 bases and J by 8 bases, with 12 bases between. Germline V lookup: CDR1 SEHNR, CDR2 FQNEAQ (reference sequence). There are 13 residues in the CDR3.

The chain carries TRBV11-3 and TRBJ1-1, with TRBD1 identical over 7 bases. The CDR3 has 15 amino acids. CDR1 and CDR2 from the germline V gene are SGHNT and YENEEA. Germline trimming cut 1 base from V and 1 base from J; bases unmatched to any gene: 3. As DNA, the CDR3 is TGTGCCAGCAGCTTAGTCCAGGGGGGGAACACTGAAGCTTTCTTT. Translated: CASSLVQGGNTEAFF.

This clone was picked up one time. V is TRBV25-1 and J is TRBJ2-1; 8 bases map to TRBD2. Unmatched junction bases numbered 4, after V lost 2 bases and J lost 4 bases. This CDR3 spans 15 amino acids. CDR1 MGHDK and CDR2 SYGVNS come from the germline V gene. The CDR3 region has the DNA TGTGCCAGCAGTGAACGGGGGGGCTTGTACAATGAGCAGTTCTTC. It translates to CASSERGGLYNEQFF.

The CDR3: CSVDTGTGGPYEQYF. CDR3 nucleotides: TGCAGCGTTGATACCGGGACAGGGGGTCCCTACGAGCAGTACTTC. The chain has TRBV29-1 and TRBJ2-7; 11 bases map to TRBD1. Germline V gene sequence: CDR1 SQVTM, CDR2 ANQGSEA. V lost 3 bases to trimming and J lost 2 bases; unmatched junction nucleotides: 6. This CDR3 is 15 amino acids long.

The gene calls are TRBV7-2 and TRBJ2-7, with TRBD1 matching over 8 bases. CDR3 size: 16 residues. With 3 bases clipped from V and 4 bases from J, the junction kept 11 bases outside the gene matches. CDR1 is SGHTA and CDR2 is FQGNSA in the germline V gene. The CDR3 loop is CASSLEPTGDSYEQYF. CDR3 nucleotide sequence: TGTGCCAGCAGCTTGGAGCCGACAGGGGATTCATACGAGCAGTACTTC.

The chain couples TRBV6-5 to TRBJ2-5; no reliable D call. The CDR3 is 13 residues long. Trimming shortened V by 0 bases and J by 7 bases, and 9 bases separated the two germline ends. The V gene's germline CDR1 is MNHEY and CDR2 SVGAGI. The chain's CDR3 is CASSYSGSGTQYF. CDR3 in DNA: TGTGCCAGCAGTTACTCGGGTTCAGGGACCCAGTACTTC.

This clone was counted once. The J gene is TRBJ2-1, the V gene TRBV7-9; no firm D call. Trimming removed 4 bases at V and 3 bases at J, with 4 bases between. The CDR3 length is 12 residues. Germline values: CDR1 SEHNR, CDR2 FQNEAQ (reference sequence). CDR3: CASSSVYNEQFF. The CDR3 bases are TGTGCCAGCAGCTCCGTCTACAATGAGCAGTTCTTC.

The rearrangement links TRBV11-3 to TRBJ1-1; 10 nucleotides agree with TRBD1. V gave up 1 base and J gave up 0 bases; unmatched junction bases: 5. The V gene's germline CDR1 is SGHNT and CDR2 YENEEA. This CDR3 comprises 17 residues. The CDR3 region has the DNA TGTGCCAGCAGCTTAGGGGACAGGGGTTATTTGAACACTGAAGCTTTCTTT. Translating it yields CASSLGDRGYLNTEAFF.

The V call is TRBV30, the J call TRBJ1-6; TRBD1 is a possible D gene (6 bases). V gave up 0 bases and J gave up 6 bases, with 21 bases separating them. This CDR3 comprises 18 residues. Per germline, CDR1 GTSNPN and CDR2 SVGIG (reference sequence). Here the CDR3 reads CAWSVRPFGQGSNSPLHF. In DNA form, the CDR3 reads TGTGCCTGGAGTGTACGTCCCTTCGGGCAGGGGAGTAATTCACCCCTCCACTTT.

The chain uses TRBV19 and TRBJ2-7; 7 bases fit TRBD1. This CDR3 region has 15 residues. Germline-derived CDR1 and CDR2 are LNHDA and SQIVND (reference sequence). The V and J ends lost 6 bases and 2 bases, in that order; junction bases with no gene match: 10. The CDR3 DNA reads as TGTGCCAGTAGGCAATCCGGGACAGTGACCTACGAGCAGTACTTC. Its protein is CASRQSGTVTYEQYF.

The V call is TRBV2, the J call TRBJ2-7; 7 bases match TRBD1. Germline V gene lookup returns CDR1 SNHLY and CDR2 FYNNEI. J was trimmed by 1 base and V by 9 bases; bases with no gene match: 9. The CDR3 spans 14 residues. The CDR3 DNA is TGTGCCAGTGGGGGCTCGGGACAGTCCTACGAGCAGTACTTC. The encoded protein is CASGGSGQSYEQYF.

The chain has TRBV5-1 and TRBJ1-6; D possibly corresponds to TRBD1 (5 bases). Per germline, CDR1 SGHRS and CDR2 YFSETQ. V was cut by 4 bases and J by 7 bases, with 15 bases left in between. The CDR3 spans 15 residues. CDR3 sequence (DNA): TGCGCCAGCAGCCTGGATGGGGGGGACAATTCACCCCTCCACTTT. It encodes CASSLDGGDNSPLHF.

This chain links TRBV27 with TRBJ2-4; 9 bases fit TRBD1. V dropped 5 bases and J dropped 6; count of bases not matched to a gene: 11. From germline, CDR1 is MNHEY and CDR2 SMNVEV (reference sequence). The CDR3 extends over 16 amino acids. The CDR3: CASSPQQGAPGNIQYF. CDR3 sequence (DNA): TGTGCCAGCAGTCCGCAACAGGGGGCGCCGGGAAACATTCAGTACTTC.

V is TRBV20-1 and J is TRBJ1-1; no clear D gene. This CDR3 region has 10 residues. The germline gives CDR1 DFQATT, CDR2 SNEGSKA (reference sequence). V was clipped by 4 bases and J by 10 bases, with 10 bases between them. Here the CDR3 DNA reads TGCAGTGCTACCGGGGAGAGAGCTTTCTTT. Amino acids: CSATGERAFF.